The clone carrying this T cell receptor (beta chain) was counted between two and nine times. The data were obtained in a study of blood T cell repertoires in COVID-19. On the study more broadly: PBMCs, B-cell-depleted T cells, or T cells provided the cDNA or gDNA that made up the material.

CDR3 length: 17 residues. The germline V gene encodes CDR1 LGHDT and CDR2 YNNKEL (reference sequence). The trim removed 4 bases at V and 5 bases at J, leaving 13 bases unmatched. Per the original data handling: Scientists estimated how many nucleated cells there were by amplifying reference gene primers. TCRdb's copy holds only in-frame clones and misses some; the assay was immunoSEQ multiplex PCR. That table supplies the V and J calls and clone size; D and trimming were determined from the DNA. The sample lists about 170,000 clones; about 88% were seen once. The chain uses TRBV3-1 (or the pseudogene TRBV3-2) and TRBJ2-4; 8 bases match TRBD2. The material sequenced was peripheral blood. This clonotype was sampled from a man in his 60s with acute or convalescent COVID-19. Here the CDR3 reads CASSPPPSGRRENIQYF. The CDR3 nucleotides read TGTGCCAGCAGCCCACCGCCGAGCGGGAGAAGGGAAAACATTCAGTACTTC.